This entry describes one T cell receptor beta chain. The data originate from a study of blood T cell repertoires in COVID-19. Assay used: immunoSEQ multiplex PCR; TCRdb lists only in-frame clones, some missing. The sample shows approximately 230,000 clones, 86% of them seen only once. This CDR3 region has 15 residues. Germline V gene lookup returns CDR1 SGHNT and CDR2 YYREEE (reference sequence). J was trimmed by 5 bases and V by 4 bases; bases with no gene match: 5. The sample was peripheral blood. The source of this sequence is a young man who had recovered from COVID-19. The gene calls are TRBV5-4 and TRBJ2-1, with 11 bases fitting TRBD2. In nucleotides, the CDR3 is TGTGCCAGCAGCCCCGGGACTAGCGGAAACAATGAGCAGTTCTTC. Amino acids: CASSPGTSGNNEQFF. Looking up the rest from reference TRBV5-4 and TRBJ2-1 gives the full variable domain: ETGVTQSPTHLIKTRGQQVTLRCSSQSGHNTVSWYQQALGQGPQFIFQYYREEENGRGNFPPRFSGLQFPNYSSELNVNALELDDSALYLCASSPGTSGNNEQFFGPGTRLTVL.